The 17 T cell receptor beta chains presented below share a single source sample, sequenced in a study of cytomegalovirus exposure and HLA in healthy donors. PCR used 60 Vbeta primers and 13 Jbeta primers. The method was immunoSEQ multiplex PCR; TCRdb's version includes in-frame clones alone and lacks a portion of them. The top ten hold about 0.3% of the sample, which has a few hundred thousand clones, 75% to 85% seen once. Sample: PBMCs. The receptors here all came from a girl aged 2 to 10 in good health and CMV-seronegative.

The CDR3 nucleotides read TGTGCCAGCAGCTTACAACCGGACACGGGCCGTTACGAGCAGTACTTC. Protein: CASSLQPDTGRYEQYF. The chain has TRBV5-4 and TRBJ2-7; D is perhaps TRBD1 (5 bases). The germline V gene encodes CDR1 SGHNT and CDR2 YYREEE (reference sequence). V shed 2 bases and J shed 4 bases, with 19 bases lying between them. The CDR3 is made up of 16 amino acids.

This rearrangement joins TRBV15 to TRBJ1-2; TRBD1 agrees at 7 bases. The CDR3 spans 14 residues. The junction had 6 bases not matched to a gene; V was cut back by 0 bases and J by 8 bases. Germline CDR1 and CDR2: LNHNV and YYDKDF (reference sequence). The CDR3 sequence: CATSRETGWEGYTF. DNA of the CDR3: TGTGCCACCAGCAGAGAGACAGGGTGGGAAGGCTACACCTTC.

The CDR3 region is CAIGWYNEQFF. The CDR3 bases are TGTGCCATCGGTTGGTACAATGAGCAGTTCTTC. This chain joins TRBV15 and TRBJ2-1; D is ambiguous. Germline CDR1 reads LNHNV; CDR2 reads YYDKDF (reference sequence). The CDR3 length is 11 residues. V lost 10 bases to trimming and J lost 4 bases, with 8 bases between them.

The rearrangement links TRBV28 to TRBJ2-7, with D uncertain. Germline V gene data show CDR1 as MDHEN and CDR2 as SYDVKM. This CDR3 comprises 16 residues. Trimming stripped 3 bases from V and 3 bases from J, with 18 bases between. CDR3: CASSLLPLVRSYEQYF. The CDR3 DNA reads as TGTGCCAGCAGTTTGTTACCTTTGGTTCGCAGCTACGAGCAGTACTTC. Complete variable domain (other parts from reference TRBV28 and TRBJ2-7): DVKVTQSSRYLVKRTGEKVFLECVQDMDHENMFWYRQDPGLGLRLIYFSYDVKMKEKGDIPEGYSVSREKKERFSLILESASTNQTSMYLCASSLLPLVRSYEQYFGPGTRLTVT.

This chain joins TRBV6-6 and TRBJ1-4; 8 positions agree with TRBD1. The CDR3 sequence is 15 residues long. Germline V gene lookup returns CDR1 MNHNY and CDR2 SVGAGI (reference sequence). V gave up 4 bases and J gave up 7 bases; unmatched junction bases: 8. This chain's CDR3 is CASSSKGQGGEKLFF. CDR3 nucleotides: TGTGCCAGCAGTTCCAAAGGACAGGGAGGTGAAAAACTGTTTTTT.

DNA for the CDR3: TGTGCCAGCAGGGGGCCGGGACAGGGAACCGGGGAGCTGTTTTTT. Translating it yields CASRGPGQGTGELFF. This sequence joins TRBV2 and TRBJ2-2; 9 positions agree with TRBD1. The CDR3 spans 15 residues. Per germline, CDR1 SNHLY and CDR2 FYNNEI. Germline trimming cut 6 bases from V and 5 bases from J; bases unmatched to any gene: 7.

V and J are TRBV7-2 and TRBJ2-1; possible D gene TRBD2, 6 bases. Germline-derived CDR1 and CDR2 are SGHTA and FQGNSA. The CDR3 has 14 residues. V lost 6 bases and J lost 8, with 17 bases in between. The CDR3 DNA follows: TGTGCCAGCAGTCGACTAGTTATGATCGATGAGCAGTTCTTC. Protein product: CASSRLVMIDEQFF. Full variable domain (rest looked up from reference TRBV7-2 and TRBJ2-1): GAGVSQSPSNKVTEKGKDVELRCDPISGHTALYWYRQSLGQGLEFLIYFQGNSAPDKSGLPSDRFSAERTGGSVSTLTIQRTQQEDSAVYLCASSRLVMIDEQFFGPGTRLTVL.

This chain connects TRBV5-1 to TRBJ2-3; the D gene is possibly TRBD1 (6 bases). The CDR3 runs 16 residues. The ends were cut back, 0 bases at V and 2 bases at J, with 13 bases in the middle. Germline V gene data show CDR1 as SGHRS and CDR2 as YFSETQ. CDR3 sequence reads: CASSLAVAGVTDTQYF. The CDR3 region has the DNA TGCGCCAGCAGCTTGGCCGTGGCAGGGGTCACAGATACGCAGTATTTT.

The genes are TRBV7-3 and TRBJ1-2, with 7 bases matching TRBD1. Germline V lookup: CDR1 SGHTA, CDR2 FQGTGA. V dropped 5 bases and J dropped 1; count of bases not matched to a gene: 10. The CDR3 runs to 16 residues. CDR3 nucleotides: TGTGCCAGCAGCCCGTCCGGGACAGTAATTAACTATGGCTACACCTTC. Translated: CASSPSGTVINYGYTF.

This chain joins TRBV7-2 and TRBJ1-4; 9 bases line up with TRBD1. The CDR3 consists of 18 residues. The germline gives CDR1 SGHTA, CDR2 FQGNSA. V gave up 2 bases and J gave up 0 bases; unmatched junction bases: 7. CDR3 residues: CASSLSWGQGATNEKLFF. The CDR3 coding sequence is TGTGCCAGCAGCTTATCATGGGGACAGGGCGCAACTAATGAAAAACTGTTTTTT.

V gene TRBV29-1 combines with J gene TRBJ1-3; possible D gene TRBD1, 5 bases. In germline, CDR1 is SQVTM, CDR2 ANQGSEA. This CDR3 has 17 amino acids. Trimming took off 4 bases at V and 1 base at J, with 20 bases between the two ends. The CDR3 bases are TGCAGCGTTGTTTTCGACAGCCCGCTTCCTTCTGGAAACACCATATATTTT. Its protein product is CSVVFDSPLPSGNTIYF.

The CDR3 coding sequence is TGTGCCAGCAGCTACAGGGGTCTGGGCACAGATACGCAGTATTTT. Amino acids: CASSYRGLGTDTQYF. V is TRBV7-7 and J is TRBJ2-3; 7 bases line up with TRBD1. V lost 4 bases, J lost 1 base, and 5 bases stayed unmatched. This CDR3 spans 15 amino acids. In germline, CDR1 is SSHAT, CDR2 FNYEAQ (reference sequence).

V is TRBV7-6 and J is TRBJ2-7; D is uncertain. Germline assignment: CDR1 SGHVS and CDR2 FNYEAQ. CDR3 length: 13 residues. V shed 1 base and J shed 3 bases, with 7 bases lying between them. CDR3 region: CASSLDGSYEQYF. DNA for the CDR3: TGTGCCAGCAGCTTAGATGGCAGCTACGAGCAGTACTTC. The whole variable domain, filled in from reference TRBV7-6 and TRBJ2-7, reads GAGVSQSPRYKVTKRGQDVALRCDPISGHVSLYWYRQALGQGPEFLTYFNYEAQQDKSGLPNDRFSAERPEGSISTLTIQRTEQRDSAMYRCASSLDGSYEQYFGPGTRLTVT.

The rearrangement links TRBV6-1 to TRBJ2-7; TRBD1 is a possible D gene (6 bases). Germline CDR1 MNHNS, CDR2 SASEGT. The length of the CDR3 is 14 residues. Trimming pared 7 bases from V and 4 bases from J, leaving 17 bases between. The CDR3 bases are TGTGCCAGCACCCTAGACAGGTTCCCTTACGAGCAGTACTTC. It specifies CASTLDRFPYEQYF.

The chain uses TRBV5-6 and TRBJ2-5, with 12 bases aligning to TRBD2. This CDR3 has 15 residues. Germline loops: CDR1 SGHDT, CDR2 YYEEEE. J lost 1 base, V lost 5 bases, and 3 bases had no gene match. This CDR3 is CASSLTSGGQETQYF. CDR3 DNA sequence: TGTGCCAGCAGTTTGACTAGCGGGGGCCAAGAGACCCAGTACTTC. The whole variable domain, filled in from reference TRBV5-6 and TRBJ2-5, reads DAGVTQSPTHLIKTRGQQVTLRCSPKSGHDTVSWYQQALGQGPQFIFQYYEEEERQRGNFPDRFSGHQFPNYSSELNVNALLLGDSALYLCASSLTSGGQETQYFGPGTRLLVL.

Of note for this clone: Its ends do not fully match the called genes, so a read error is possible. The V gene is TRBV7-9, the J gene TRBJ2-7; TRBD1 aligns across 9 bases. The CDR3 sequence is 16 residues long. Germline V gene data show CDR1 as SEHNR and CDR2 as FQNEAQ (reference sequence). CDR3: CSSSGLTGGPTYEQYF. In DNA, the CDR3 is TGTTCCAGCAGCGGCTTGACAGGGGGACCTACCTACGAGCAGTACTTC.

The genes are TRBV10-3 and TRBJ2-7, with D unclear. Trimming took off 3 bases at V and 4 bases at J, with 10 bases between the two ends. In germline, CDR1 is ENHRY, CDR2 SYGVKD. The CDR3 totals 13 residues. CDR3: CAISELQLYEQYF. The DNA of the CDR3 is TGTGCCATCAGTGAATTACAGCTGTACGAGCAGTACTTC.